A single sample is the source of the 15 T cell receptor beta chains below, sequenced in a study of T-cell reconstitution after alpha-beta-depleted transplantation in children. As it was prepared, the TCRbeta library received unique molecular identifiers. TCRdb recomputed calls from the PCR reads with MiXCR, one row per CDR3 protein. The sample holds 480,000 or so distinct CDR3 sequences, 10% seen once. This specimen was PBMCs, taken before TCRalphabeta/CD19-depleted stem cell transplant. These receptor sequences come from a child aged 2-15 years with inherited bone marrow failure, due to receive a stem cell transplant.

This clonotype showed up many times. This rearrangement joins TRBV20-1 to TRBJ1-2; weak D call: TRBD1 (6 bases). The germline V and J ends were trimmed by 3 bases and 7 bases, with 6 bases remaining between them. Germline loops: CDR1 DFQATT, CDR2 SNEGSKA (reference sequence). There are 10 residues in the CDR3. The CDR3 here is CSARDSGYTF. The CDR3 bases are TGCAGTGCTAGGGACAGTGGCTACACCTTC.

This clonotype was seen many times. This rearrangement joins TRBV7-2 to TRBJ1-6, with 9 bases identical to TRBD1. The length of the CDR3 is 15 residues. The germline V gene has CDR1 SGHTA and CDR2 FQGNSA. V lost 3 bases to trimming and J lost 10 bases; unmatched junction nucleotides: 7. CDR3 amino acids: CASSFMGQGGSPLHF. The CDR3 DNA is TGTGCCAGCAGCTTCATGGGACAGGGAGGGTCACCCCTCCACTTT.

This clonotype is a singleton in its sample. A clone one base away is much larger, so this may be a read error. The chain is built from TRBV27 and TRBJ2-6; D gene ambiguous. V was shortened by 6 bases and J by 0 bases, with 15 bases between the two germline ends. Germline V CDR1 and CDR2: MNHEY, SMNVEV (reference sequence). The CDR3 sequence is 17 residues long. CDR3: CASSPLSRPSGANVLTF. CDR3 bases: TGTGCCAGCAGCCCCCTTTCCCGTCCCTCTGGGGCCAACGTCCTGACTTTC.

This clonotype has ten or more counts. The chain uses TRBV20-1 and TRBJ2-1, with unresolved D. CDR1 DFQATT and CDR2 SNEGSKA come from the germline V gene (reference sequence). This CDR3 contains 15 residues. The V end lost 6 bases, the J end lost 0 bases, and 15 bases lay between the germline ends. Here the CDR3 DNA reads TGCAGTGCCCGAGGCCAGATTAGCTCCTACAATGAGCAGTTCTTC. Protein product: CSARGQISSYNEQFF.

This clonotype was picked up many times. The rearrangement links TRBV20-1 to TRBJ1-5, with D perhaps TRBD1 (5 bases). Germline CDR1 and CDR2: DFQATT and SNEGSKA (reference sequence). The V end lost 0 bases, the J end lost 4 bases, and 22 bases lay between the germline ends. The CDR3 length is 18 residues. CDR3 nucleotides: TGCAGTGCTAGAGATCTTTGGCGTTCGAGACAGCAGAATCAGCCCCAGCATTTT. Translation gives CSARDLWRSRQQNQPQHF.

V usage is TRBV20-1 and J usage is TRBJ2-7, with 13 bases that match TRBD2. Germline V lookup: CDR1 DFQATT, CDR2 SNEGSKA (reference sequence). V dropped 1 base and J dropped 3; count of bases not matched to a gene: 3. The CDR3 is 15 amino acids. CDR3 nucleotides: TGCAGTGCTAGAGGACGGACTAGCGGGGGCTACGAGCAGTACTTC. As protein: CSARGRTSGGYEQYF.

The chain combines TRBV30 with TRBJ2-5; D is possibly TRBD1 or TRBD2 (5 bases each). Germline V gene lookup returns CDR1 GTSNPN and CDR2 SVGIG (reference sequence). This CDR3 region has 13 residues. Trimming removed 0 bases from V and 2 bases from J, with 7 bases in between. The CDR3 is CAWSVGEQETQYF. CDR3 DNA sequence: TGTGCCTGGAGTGTAGGGGAGCAAGAGACCCAGTACTTC.

This clonotype showed up many times. The chain recombines TRBV5-1 with TRBJ1-1; 10 bases match TRBD1. The germline CDR1 and CDR2 sequences are SGHRS and YFSETQ. The V and J ends lost 0 bases and 1 base, in that order; junction bases with no gene match: 3. CDR3 size: 16 residues. The CDR3 DNA reads TGCGCCAGCAGCTTGGGACAGGGGGCCTCGAACACTGAAGCTTTCTTT. This gives the protein CASSLGQGASNTEAFF.

This clonotype was observed many times. The V and J genes are TRBV12-3 or TRBV12-4 and TRBJ1-2; 12 bases agree with TRBD1. Unmatched junction bases numbered 6, after V lost 7 bases and J lost 0 bases. This CDR3 region has 16 residues. CDR3 coding DNA: TGTGCCAGCACCCCGGGACAGGGGGCGCCTAACTATGGCTACACCTTC. Amino acids: CASTPGQGAPNYGYTF.

The sample holds many counts of this clonotype. The rearrangement uses TRBV19 and TRBJ2-7, with 12 bases that match TRBD1. The CDR3 sequence is 17 residues long. Germline loops: CDR1 LNHDA, CDR2 SQIVND (reference sequence). The V segment lost 4 bases and the J segment 5 bases; nucleotides outside the gene matches: 12. Here the CDR3 DNA reads TGTGCCAGTAGTAGCCATCCTGGGACAGGGGGCACCCACGAGCAGTACTTC. Translation: CASSSHPGTGGTHEQYF. Full variable domain (missing parts from reference TRBV19 and TRBJ2-7): DGGITQSPKYLFRKEGQNVTLSCEQNLNHDAMYWYRQDPGQGLRLIYYSQIVNDFQKGDIAEGYSVSREKKESFPLTVTSAQKNPTAFYLCASSSHPGTGGTHEQYFGPGTRLTVT.

This clonotype has ten or more counts. The chain links TRBV9 to TRBJ2-6; D not certain. The germline V gene has CDR1 SGDLS and CDR2 YYNGEE. V was shortened by 0 bases and J by 1 base, with 8 bases between the two germline ends. This CDR3 contains 16 residues. The CDR3 DNA reads TGTGCCAGCAGCGTAGCTCCCTTTTCTGGGGCCAACGTCCTGACTTTC. Its translation: CASSVAPFSGANVLTF.

This clonotype was seen ten or more times. This chain joins TRBV11-2 and TRBJ2-2, with TRBD1 identical over 7 bases. The CDR3 totals 13 residues. Germline CDR1 and CDR2: SGHAT and FQNNGV. V dropped 5 bases and J dropped 8; count of bases not matched to a gene: 5. The CDR3 protein is CASSVDRAGELFF. As DNA, the CDR3 is TGTGCCAGCAGCGTCGACAGGGCTGGGGAGCTGTTTTTT.

This clonotype was seen many times. Here the CDR3 reads CASSQVLSGSYNEQFF. The CDR3 DNA reads TGTGCCAGCAGCCAAGTTCTCAGCGGGAGTTACAATGAGCAGTTCTTC. The chain joins TRBV3-1 to TRBJ2-1; 8 nucleotides agree with TRBD2. The CDR3 length is 16 residues. With 1 base clipped from V and 4 bases from J, the junction kept 6 bases outside the gene matches. Per germline, CDR1 LGHDT and CDR2 YNNKEL (reference sequence).

This clonotype was observed a handful of times. The chain has TRBV20-1 and TRBJ2-3; 11 bases fit TRBD1. From germline, CDR1 is DFQATT and CDR2 SNEGSKA (reference sequence). V lost 4 bases and J lost 6; bases outside the gene matches: 3. The CDR3 length is 13 residues. The CDR3 here is CSATDRGLDTQYF. DNA for the CDR3: TGCAGTGCTACGGACAGGGGGCTGGATACGCAGTATTTT.

This clonotype was observed a few times. The genes are TRBV12-3 or TRBV12-4 and TRBJ2-1; D is perhaps TRBD2 (5 bases). The CDR3 spans 15 residues. V lost 5 bases and J 9 bases, leaving 20 bases between the germline ends. This chain's CDR3 is CASSPGSSLDLEQFF. Written as DNA, the CDR3 is TGTGCCAGCAGTCCGGGGTCCAGTTTGGACCTTGAGCAGTTCTTC.